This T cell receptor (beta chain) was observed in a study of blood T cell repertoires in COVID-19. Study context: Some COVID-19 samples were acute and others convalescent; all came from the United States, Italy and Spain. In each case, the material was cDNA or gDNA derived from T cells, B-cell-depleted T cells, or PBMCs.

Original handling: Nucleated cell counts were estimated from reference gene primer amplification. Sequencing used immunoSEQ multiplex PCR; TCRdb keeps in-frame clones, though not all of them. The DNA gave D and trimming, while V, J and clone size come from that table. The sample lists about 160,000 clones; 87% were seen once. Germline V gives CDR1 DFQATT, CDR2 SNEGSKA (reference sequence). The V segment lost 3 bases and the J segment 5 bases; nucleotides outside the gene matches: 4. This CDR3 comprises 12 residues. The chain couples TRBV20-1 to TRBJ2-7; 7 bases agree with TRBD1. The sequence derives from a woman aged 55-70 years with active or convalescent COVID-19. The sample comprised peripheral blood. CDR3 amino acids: CSASRQGDEQYF. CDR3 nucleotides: TGCAGTGCTAGTCGACAGGGCGACGAGCAGTACTTC.